This T cell receptor beta chain comes out of a study of beta chain features in type 1 diabetes. Whole-study results and caveats: Type 1 diabetes patients showed a moderate but significant shortening of TCRB CDR3s in all four CD4+ subsets.

This clone was recorded a few times. The antigen remains undetermined. The V and J ends lost 11 bases and 6 bases, in that order; junction bases with no gene match: 12. The CDR3 is made up of 13 amino acids. Per the germline V gene, CDR1 is SNHLY and CDR2 is FYNNEI. Isolated RNA was reverse transcribed in full, so expressed TCRB transcripts were sequenced. TCRdb's copy holds only in-frame clones and misses some; the assay was immunoSEQ multiplex PCR. The table lists roughly 340,000 clones, roughly an eighth of them singletons, with around 0.0099% in the top ten. The chain joins TRBV2 to TRBJ2-7; 8 positions agree with TRBD2. Sequences were obtained from naive CD4+ T cells from blood. This clonotype was obtained from a woman aged 18-29 years with type 1 diabetes. Here the CDR3 DNA reads TGTGCCGGGGGGGTAGCGGGATTCGGCGAGCAGTACTTC. Amino acid sequence: CAGGVAGFGEQYF.